This entry lists 9 T cell receptor beta chains sequenced from one sample in a study of beta chain features in type 1 diabetes. Findings of the study overall: There was a moderate but significant shortening of TCRB CDR3s in all four CD4+ subsets of Type 1 diabetes patients.

Their recognized antigens are unknown. The isolated RNA, all of it, was reverse transcribed, so expressed TCRB transcripts were what got sequenced. Produced via immunoSEQ multiplex PCR; TCRdb's table is partial and in-frame only. Of around 690,000 clones listed, around 12% are singletons. The sample taken for sequencing was naive CD4+ T cells from blood. These receptors originate from a man aged 25 to 40 with type 1 diabetes.

This rearrangement joins TRBV28 to TRBJ2-7; 12 bases agree with TRBD1. This CDR3 is 17 amino acids long. Germline values: CDR1 MDHEN, CDR2 SYDVKM. The V and J ends lost 6 bases and 3 bases, in that order; junction bases with no gene match: 12. The CDR3 DNA reads TGTGCCAGCAGGAATACCCCCGGGACAGGGGGCATCTACGAGCAGTACTTC. This codes for CASRNTPGTGGIYEQYF. Full variable domain (missing parts from reference TRBV28 and TRBJ2-7): DVKVTQSSRYLVKRTGEKVFLECVQDMDHENMFWYRQDPGLGLRLIYFSYDVKMKEKGDIPEGYSVSREKKERFSLILESASTNQTSMYLCASRNTPGTGGIYEQYFGPGTRLTVT.

The chain recombines TRBV11-3 with TRBJ1-1; D gene unclear. This CDR3 has 14 residues. Germline CDR1 SGHNT, CDR2 YENEEA. V dropped 1 base and J dropped 0 bases, with 6 bases sitting between them. The CDR3 region has the DNA TGTGCCAGCAGCTTAGGACACCTGAACACTGAAGCTTTCTTT. Its protein product is CASSLGHLNTEAFF.

The chain links TRBV4-3 to TRBJ1-2; no reliable D call. Germline CDR1 and CDR2: LGHNA and YSLEER. The CDR3 is made up of 14 amino acids. The ends were cut back, 0 bases at V and 1 base at J, with 6 bases in the middle. The CDR3: CASSQERDNYGYTF. CDR3 DNA sequence: TGCGCCAGCAGCCAAGAGCGCGATAACTATGGCTACACCTTC.

As to this clone: This sample includes further DNA sequences coding for the same CDR3. The chain employs TRBV19 and TRBJ1-5, with 7 bases aligning to TRBD1. CDR3 length: 14 amino acids. CDR1 LNHDA and CDR2 SQIVND come from the germline V gene (reference sequence). J lost 2 bases, V lost 4 bases, and 2 bases had no gene match. CDR3 in DNA: TGTGCCAGTAGTACCACAGGGGGCAATCAGCCCCAGCATTTT. This codes for CASSTTGGNQPQHF. Variable domain in full (rest from reference TRBV19 and TRBJ1-5): DGGITQSPKYLFRKEGQNVTLSCEQNLNHDAMYWYRQDPGQGLRLIYYSQIVNDFQKGDIAEGYSVSREKKESFPLTVTSAQKNPTAFYLCASSTTGGNQPQHFGDGTRLSIL.

The chain joins TRBV11-2 to TRBJ2-4; 7 bases are shared with TRBD2. The CDR3 has 17 residues. Germline CDR1 is SGHAT and CDR2 is FQNNGV. The V and J ends lost 4 bases and 0 bases, in that order; junction bases with no gene match: 9. The CDR3 coding sequence is TGTGCCAGCAGCTACCTCGGCGGGAGAATAGCCAAAAACATTCAGTACTTC. It codes for CASSYLGGRIAKNIQYF.

The chain employs TRBV25-1 and TRBJ1-5; possible D gene TRBD1, 5 bases. The CDR3 extends over 13 amino acids. Germline lookup yields CDR1 MGHDK and CDR2 SYGVNS. V was pared by 4 bases and J by 6 bases, with 10 bases between. CDR3 coding DNA: TGTGCCAGCAGTGGGGACCCGGGTCAGCCCCAGCATTTT. Encoded protein: CASSGDPGQPQHF.

The chain joins TRBV19 to TRBJ1-2; TRBD1 aligns across 8 bases. Germline lookup yields CDR1 LNHDA and CDR2 SQIVND (reference sequence). V dropped 8 bases and J dropped 4; count of bases not matched to a gene: 9. The CDR3 covers 14 residues. This CDR3 is CASGTGGDFYGYTF. Here the CDR3 DNA reads TGTGCCAGTGGGACAGGCGGAGACTTCTATGGCTACACCTTC.

This clone was picked up a small number of times. The J gene is TRBJ2-4, the V gene TRBV25-1, with TRBD1 matching over 8 bases. The CDR3 length is 15 residues. After removal of 4 bases from V and 0 bases from J, the junction contained 2 bases not matched to a gene. The germline gives CDR1 MGHDK, CDR2 SYGVNS. CDR3 nucleotide sequence: TGTGCCAGCAGTGGGGGACAGGTAGCCAAAAACATTCAGTACTTC. Translation: CASSGGQVAKNIQYF.

Only a few counts were recorded for this clone. This sequence joins TRBV7-9 and TRBJ2-5; 11 nucleotides line up with TRBD2. The CDR3 is 14 amino acids. The germline gives CDR1 SEHNR, CDR2 FQNEAQ (reference sequence). Germline trimming cut 5 bases from V and 3 bases from J; bases unmatched to any gene: 2. The CDR3 spells CASSVGLAEETQYF. The CDR3 DNA follows: TGTGCCAGCAGCGTGGGACTAGCGGAAGAGACCCAGTACTTC.